Listed below are T cell receptor beta chains from one sample, sequenced in a study of response to subunit inactivated influenza vaccine. TCRdb ran MiXCR on the RT-PCR reads and lists one entry per CDR3 protein. Among under 750,000 distinct CDR3 sequences listed, approximately 12% were seen once. Sequenced here: PBMCs from blood, sampled on the day of vaccination. These receptors were obtained from a man aged 50 or older who received an inactivated influenza vaccine. CDR3s include the opening cysteine and the closing phenylalanine or tryptophan. The D gene is left open where the match is weak. Not all rows give a size; the values are once, few, many and, for expanded clones, a class.

V: TRBV3-1; J: TRBJ2-1; size: many; D: TRBD1; CDR3: CASSLRGSNEQFF; DNA: TGTGCCAGCAGCCTCAGGGGGTCCAATGAGCAGTTCTTC
V: TRBV14; J: TRBJ2-2; size: few; D: -; CDR3: CASSQVKGVPLNTGELFF; DNA: TGTGCCAGCAGCCAGGTTAAGGGAGTGCCTCTGAACACCGGGGAGCTGTTTTTT
V: TRBV20-1; J: TRBJ2-5; size: few; D: TRBD1; CDR3: CSAIPPGGETQYF; DNA: TGCAGTGCTATTCCCCCAGGGGGCGAGACCCAGTACTTC
V: TRBV28; J: TRBJ2-6; size: many; D: -; CDR3: CASRGGANVLTF; DNA: TGTGCCAGCAGGGGGGGTGCCAACGTCCTGACTTTC
V: TRBV3-1; J: TRBJ1-5; size: -; D: -; CDR3: CASSQGAWSDQPQHF; DNA: TGTGCCAGCAGCCAAGGGGCCTGGAGCGATCAGCCCCAGCATTTT
V: TRBV10-3; J: TRBJ2-5; size: -; D: TRBD2; CDR3: CAIASGLDMRLETQYF; DNA: TGTGCCATCGCTAGCGGGTTGGATATGAGACTAGAGACCCAGTACTTC
V: TRBV5-1; J: TRBJ2-5; size: -; D: -; CDR3: CATTLGETQYF; DNA: TGCGCCACCACTCTCGGGGAGACCCAGTACTTC
V: TRBV5-1; J: TRBJ2-3; size: few; D: -; CDR3: CASSLTAYTDTQYF; DNA: TGCGCCAGCAGCTTGACAGCTTACACAGATACGCAGTATTTT
V: TRBV11-2; J: TRBJ2-5; size: few; D: -; CDR3: CASSFNPGETQYF; DNA: TGTGCCAGCAGCTTTAACCCGGGGGAGACCCAGTACTTC
V: TRBV5-1; J: TRBJ2-3; size: few; D: -; CDR3: CASSLGNALPRQYF; DNA: TGCGCCAGCAGCTTGGGAAACGCTTTACCGAGGCAGTATTTT
V: TRBV10-1; J: TRBJ2-3; size: -; D: -; CDR3: CASSDRVKYLDTQYF; DNA: TGCGCCAGCAGTGACAGGGTTAAATACTTGGATACGCAGTATTTT
V: TRBV12-3/TRBV12-4; J: TRBJ2-7; size: many; D: -; CDR3: CASSLLPYEQYF; DNA: TGTGCCAGCAGTTTACTCCCCTACGAGCAGTACTTC
V: TRBV11-1; J: TRBJ2-5; size: -; D: TRBD2; CDR3: CASSPNIGLAGFSETQYF; DNA: TGTGCCAGCAGCCCAAATATTGGACTAGCGGGATTCTCAGAGACCCAGTACTTC
V: TRBV9; J: TRBJ2-2; size: few; D: TRBD1; CDR3: CASSVGGTGRTGELFF; DNA: TGTGCCAGCAGCGTAGGAGGGACAGGGAGGACCGGGGAGCTGTTTTTT